The clone carrying this TCR beta chain was seen only a few times. Its target is not known. The source of the sample is a study of shared clonotypes between healthy human individuals. General study findings and limits: Only blood samples were collected, and tissue repertoires likely differ.

Profiled with immunoSEQ multiplex PCR; TCRdb holds only in-frame clones, not every one. The sample includes about 450,000 clones, roughly 77% of them seen just once. The CDR3 runs to 14 residues. Trimming cost V 6 bases and J 1 base, with 10 bases left between them. Per germline, CDR1 LNHDA and CDR2 SQIVND (reference sequence). This chain connects TRBV19 to TRBJ1-5; possibly TRBD1 for D (5 bases). The sequence was obtained from a woman in her thirties or forties in good health. Some clones in this sample may be carry-over from other donors' samples. The sample taken for sequencing was PBMCs. The DNA for the CDR3 is TGTGCCAGTAGCGGGCAGGGAAGCAATCAGCCCCAGCATTTT. It codes for CASSGQGSNQPQHF.